One TCR beta chain is described in this entry. It has no known antigen specificity. Nothing much larger sits one base from this clone, and base qualities are not available. These data come from a study of cytomegalovirus exposure and HLA in healthy donors (dated by TCRdb to about 2017). General notes on the study: According to an earlier analysis of 450 to 650 of the donors, some 180 million T cells yielded roughly 100 million unique TCR beta sequences and approximately 300 Gb of sequence data. An early release that covered fewer than 800 HLA-typed donors contained 300 to 350 gigabases of sequencing data and around 80 million unique TCR sequences. Among the roughly 400 genotyped donors, roughly 80% belonged to the genetic ancestry cluster associated with self-reported Caucasian donors. The study aimed to test whether cataloging public T cell receptors could reveal signatures of past pathogen exposure. The T cell repertoires of under 700 subjects were profiled by immunosequencing and related to cytomegalovirus serostatus. Besides the first cohort of more than 650 subjects, a separate validation cohort made up of over 95 different subjects was used. To predict cytomegalovirus infection status, the study brought together high-throughput TCR immunosequencing, statistical association of individual TCRs with disease status, and machine learning. A later analysis re-analyzed previously published TCR beta repertoires from hundreds of donors and added high-resolution HLA genotyping to study TCR occurrence patterns. Rather than drawing on any new phenotypic data, the later analysis identified candidate immune exposures from TCR beta sequences and the way those sequences occurred across donors. To decide whether each TCR beta V gene segment behaved as functional or pseudogenic, an earlier analysis of 587 of the donors relied on high-throughput TCR beta sequencing. Donor age, sex, ethnicity and CMV serostatus were compiled alongside the repertoire data. A later genetic analysis took genome-wide SNP genotypes for about three fifths of the 666 donors and used that subset as a discovery cohort. All discovery cohort repertoires had been generated on a single sequencing platform. Both class I and class II loci were covered by HLA typing, at four-digit resolution. The number of donors typed differed by locus, with roughly 620-630 for A, B, C, DRB1 and DQB1, roughly 550 for DQA1, about 610 for DPA1, and some 440 for DPB1. Roughly 5 DR-DQ haplotypes were treated as single units for association and clustering because of strong linkage in the cohort. Across around 400 genotyped donors of the cohort, an average of about 250,000 unique TCR beta nucleotide sequences per donor were sequenced, and approximately 17% of those sequences were non-productive.

The cohort consisted of 670 or so healthy bone marrow donors. All cohort members were sampled while nominally healthy, although unrecorded immune exposures were likely present. The donor tested CMV seropositive, placing the donor among the 289 seropositive members of the cohort. A peripheral blood sample was collected from each donor, and TCR beta sequencing was performed on peripheral blood mononuclear cells. Genomic DNA extraction from the blood cell samples was performed with the Qiagen DNeasy Blood Extraction Kit. What the study reported, not specific to this receptor: Correlated functional status among segregating V segments might be attributable to linkage disequilibrium, but an unknown experimental factor could not be ruled out. A later analysis associated about 17,000 TCR beta sequences with specific HLA alleles at a false discovery rate of 0.05. According to the authors, the approach could potentially be generalized to other disease states and immunological phenotypes. The sequencing pipeline was judged likely to have produced a cluster of highly shared sequence variants as a technical artifact. In a later analysis, the rate of TCR association differed among HLA loci, with DRB1 alleles having the most associated TCRs and HLA-C alleles having the fewest. Cytomegalovirus status was reported to be diagnosed by the classifier with high specificity and sensitivity in both the original and validation cohorts. In a later analysis, HLA-associated TCR beta chains showed more clonal expansion and lower generation probabilities than non-associated chains that were equally common. While some public TCRs were present in many individuals, most TCR sequences turned up only very rarely across donors. A later analysis found that most CMV-associated TCR beta chains appeared HLA-restricted, with HLA associations seemingly driven largely by CMV exposure. In this cohort, only TCR beta chains were sequenced, and detectable features were limited by the absence of alpha or paired-chain data. Because counts were too low, roughly 18 rarely observed V segments, including chromosome 9 orphons, were left out of the earlier analysis of approximately 580 of the donors. A further reported finding was that TCR beta sequences accurately predicted the HLA-A and HLA-B alleles for most subjects in the first cohort. Immune exposure information for the cohort was limited to CMV serostatus. In a later genetic analysis, fewer N-insertions in productive TCRs were reported among donors in an Asian-associated ancestry cluster than the approximately 710-donor mean. Strong co-occurrence of HLA alleles, especially DR and DQ, made assigning TCR associations to individual alleles difficult. The presence/absence analyses assumed that sequencing depth was roughly uniform across donors, and that assumption may not be true. In the study, approximately 160 TCR beta chains were listed as associated with cytomegalovirus. Because some donors lacked HLA typing at each locus, the association tests relied only on the typed subset. In vitro tests confirmed that a few of the cytomegalovirus-associated TCR beta chains recognize cytomegalovirus antigens. According to a later analysis, parvovirus B19, influenza, CMV and Epstein-Barr virus appeared linked to several top co-occurrence clusters. An association between a missense DCLRE1C variant and V-gene and J-gene trimming of TCR beta chains was found in a later genetic analysis and replicated in an independent cohort. Broadly in line with IMGT annotations, most TCR beta V segments showed up in productive rearrangements about 87% or about 30% of the time in an earlier analysis of several hundred of the donors.

The library was made by the immunoSEQ multiplex PCR assay. The multiplex PCR relied on a mix of 60 forward primers for TCR Vbeta segments and 13 reverse primers for TCR Jbeta segments. The CDR3 region of rearranged TCR beta genes was amplified from genomic DNA with a multiplex PCR assay. On the Illumina HiSeq System, the amplified TCR beta libraries were sequenced as 87-base-pair reads. The paper's processing steps were these. In a later analysis, 80 million or so unique TCR beta chains were counted across the roughly 670 repertoires, and approximately 11 million of these chains were shared by at least two donors. A nearest-neighbor algorithm error-corrected the raw reads and collapsed the reads into unique sequences, merging closely related sequences to remove PCR and sequencing errors. CDR3 sequences were aligned to IMGT reference sequences to assign V, D and J gene segments. For a sequence to be retained, a match of at least six nucleotides was required to both a V gene segment and a J gene segment. A rearrangement counted as productive if the CDR3 had no stop codons and remained in frame with V and J, and every other rearrangement counted as non-productive. CDR3 was defined by IMGT convention, running from the second conserved V-encoded cysteine to the conserved J-encoded phenylalanine. The earlier analysis of about 560 of the donors excluded any sequence lacking an unambiguous match to a single V gene segment. An earlier analysis of several hundred of the donors called V segments functional above 56.7% productive rearrangements and segregating when the between-donor standard deviation exceeded 5%. A statistical classification framework was built to diagnose cytomegalovirus status from the catalog of TCR beta chain sequences. V and J gene assignment, in a later analysis, came from comparing TCR nucleotide sequences with IMGT/GENE-DB human TR gene sequences. In a later analysis, CDR3 sequences and most-parsimonious VDJ recombination scenarios were assigned using the TCRdist pipeline. A later analysis defined each TCR beta chain by its CDR3 amino acid sequence plus V-gene family, and excluded reads lacking a unique V-gene family. In a later analysis, approximately 590 highly shared, low-generation-probability nucleotide sequences were removed to address suspected cross-contamination and a sequencing artifact. For each public chain, a later analysis derived a clonal expansion index from normalized ranks of inferred template counts within each repertoire. Generation probabilities in a later analysis came from a VDJ recombination model fitted to out-of-frame rearrangements, and those results were checked against IGoR. In a later analysis, TCR-TCR, TCR-HLA and TCR-CMV co-occurrence was scored with hypergeometric tests, and a repertoire-size bias correction was applied to TCR pairs. In a later analysis, false discovery rates were estimated by permuting HLA or CMV assignments 20 times. In a later analysis, co-occurring TCRs were grouped using DBSCAN, and TCRdist sequence similarity was added for clustering within HLA-allele-positive subsets. Repertoires with fewer than 30,000 or more than 120,000 public chains were left out of co-occurrence clustering, as were about five repertoires with anomalous nucleotide sharing. TCRdb stores this immuneACCESS table with in-frame sequences only. Part of the clones is absent; in the studies checked, under half of the shortfall reflects unresolved V genes, and no reason is known for the rest. Clonal size and the V and J genes are those of that table, whereas D and trimming came from the DNA. This sample comprises 95,000 to 150,000 clones, over 60% of them detected only once. The ten biggest clones cover under 9.5% of the sample.

The TCR comes from a woman aged 35 to 49 in good health and CMV-seropositive. The sample taken for sequencing was PBMCs.

The sequenced DNA is TGTGCCAGCAGTTACCCCCAGGGTGGAGGCTACACCTTC. The resulting protein is CASSYPQGGGYTF. This chain joins TRBV6-5 to TRBJ1-2, with TRBD1 perhaps the D gene, on 5 matching bases. The CDR3 has 13 amino acids, counting the end cysteine and phenylalanine. The kept DNA is CDR3 alone, 39 bases in frame from the first base. The germline V gene sets CDR1 to MNHEY and CDR2 to SVGAGI. Relative to germline, V is 2 bases shorter and J is 8 bases shorter, with 12 bases between their ends.